This T cell receptor (beta chain) originates from a study of T cell repertoires in cytomegalovirus infection. CDR1 and CDR2 from the germline V gene are SGHAT and FQNNGV. This CDR3 region has 9 residues. The V and J ends lost 0 bases and 9 bases respectively, with 0 bases between them. Broader study findings: Cumulated frequencies of public TCR beta families served to identify carriers of CMV plus the relevant HLA.

This clonotype was seen many times. Its antigen is not known. From the reads, TCRdb called clonotypes with MiXCR, one entry per CDR3 protein. The sample lists more than 85,000 distinct CDR3 sequences, 16% occurring once. Specimen: PBMCs. The clonotype originates from a human donor in good health (CMV status not recorded). Some clones in this sample may be carry-over from other donors' samples. The V gene is TRBV11-2, the J gene TRBJ2-7; no reliable D call. DNA of the CDR3: TGTGCCAGCAGCTTAGAGCAGTACTTC. Translated: CASSLEQYF.